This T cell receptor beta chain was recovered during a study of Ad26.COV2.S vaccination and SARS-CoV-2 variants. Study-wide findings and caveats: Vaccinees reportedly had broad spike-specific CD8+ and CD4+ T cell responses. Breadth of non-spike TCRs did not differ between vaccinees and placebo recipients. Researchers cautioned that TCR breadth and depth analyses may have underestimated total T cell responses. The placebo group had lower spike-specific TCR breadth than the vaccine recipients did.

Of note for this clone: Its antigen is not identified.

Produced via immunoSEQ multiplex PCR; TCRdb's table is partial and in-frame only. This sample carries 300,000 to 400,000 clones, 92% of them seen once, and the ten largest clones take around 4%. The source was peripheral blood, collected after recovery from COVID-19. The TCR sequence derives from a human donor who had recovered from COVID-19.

The CDR3 DNA is TGTGCCAGCAGTTTGTTCGGAGATACGCAGTATTTT. This sequence encodes CASSLFGDTQYF. The rearrangement links TRBV12-3 or TRBV12-4 to TRBJ2-3; no reliable D call. The CDR3 length is 12 residues. Deletions cut 3 bases from V and 5 bases from J, with 6 bases between.